The 26 T cell receptor beta chains in this list originate from one sample, sequenced in a study of blood T cells in healthy people across ages. For the second PCR, which ran for about 7 to 11 cycles, a sample-barcoded 5' primer and a J-beta primer mix were used. TCRdb used MiXCR to reprocess the 5' RACE reads, holding one entry per CDR3 protein. The profile covers roughly 860,000 distinct CDR3 sequences, with under 80% appearing a single time and 25% to 30% taken by the ten largest. The source material was blood. These receptors all stem from a man aged 30 to 39 in good health.

The chain uses TRBV5-1 and TRBJ2-7; the D is unclear. The CDR3 loop spans 11 amino acids. V dropped 2 bases and J dropped 7 bases, with 7 bases sitting between them. CDR1 and CDR2 (germline): SGHRS, YFSETQ. Here the CDR3 DNA reads TGCGCCAGCAGCTTCGACCGGGAGCAGTACTTC. Its protein is CASSFDREQYF. The full variable domain, its missing parts supplied by reference TRBV5-1 and TRBJ2-7, is KAGVTQTPRYLIKTRGQQVTLSCSPISGHRSVSWYQQTPGQGLQFLFEYFSETQRNKGNFPGRFSGRQFSNSRSEMNVSTLELGDSALYLCASSFDREQYFGPGTRLTVT.

This clonotype was seen a few times. The chain recombines TRBV6-2 or TRBV6-3 with TRBJ2-1; 7 nucleotides agree with TRBD2. J gave up 0 bases and V 10 bases, and 3 bases lay outside the gene matches. Germline V gene data show CDR1 as MNHEY and CDR2 as SVGEGT. CDR3 length: 13 amino acids. CDR3 sequence reads: CATERGSYNEQFF. The CDR3 DNA follows: TGTGCCACCGAGCGGGGCTCCTACAATGAGCAGTTCTTC.

This clonotype was recorded only once. This sequence joins TRBV3-1 and TRBJ1-2; D not resolved. CDR3 length: 12 residues. Germline lookup yields CDR1 LGHDT and CDR2 YNNKEL (reference sequence). The ends were cut back, 0 bases at V and 8 bases at J, with 7 bases in the middle. CDR3 DNA sequence: TGTGCCAGCAGCCAAGATGTACTAGGCTACACCTTC. It is translated as CASSQDVLGYTF.

The gene calls are TRBV25-1 and TRBJ1-1; no firm D call. V was shortened by 4 bases and J by 4 bases, with 13 bases between the two germline ends. Germline CDR1 reads MGHDK; CDR2 reads SYGVNS. The CDR3 contains 14 residues. The CDR3 nucleotides read TGTGCCAGCAGTGGAGCCCAGGCAATCACTGAAGCTTTCTTT. This sequence encodes CASSGAQAITEAFF.

V and J are TRBV12-3 or TRBV12-4 and TRBJ2-3; D remains ambiguous. V was pared by 1 base and J by 1 base, with 9 bases between. This CDR3 is 15 amino acids long. The CDR3 DNA sequence: TGTGCCAGCAGTTTAGGCCTCCAGGGCACAGATACGCAGTATTTT. Its translation: CASSLGLQGTDTQYF.

This clonotype appeared a few times. This chain uses TRBV9 with TRBJ2-1, with 8 bases matching TRBD2. V gave up 2 bases and J gave up 7 bases; unmatched junction bases: 8. The CDR3 is 15 amino acids. Germline assignment: CDR1 SGDLS and CDR2 YYNGEE. CDR3 loop: CASSVEGTSRNEQFF. DNA for the CDR3: TGTGCCAGCAGCGTCGAGGGGACTAGTAGGAATGAGCAGTTCTTC.

The chain carries TRBV20-1 and TRBJ2-7; TRBD2 matches 10 bases. V lost 2 bases to trimming and J lost 3 bases; unmatched junction nucleotides: 1. This CDR3 is built from 13 residues. Germline V gene data show CDR1 as DFQATT and CDR2 as SNEGSKA (reference sequence). The CDR3 loop is CSARWTSGYEQYF. The CDR3 DNA follows: TGCAGTGCTAGATGGACTAGCGGCTACGAGCAGTACTTC.

Details on this clonotype: A clone one base away is much larger, so this may be a read error. J is TRBJ2-7 and V is TRBV15, with 9 positions matching TRBD1. CDR1 and CDR2 from the germline V gene are LNHNV and YYDKDF (reference sequence). The CDR3 runs to 15 residues. CDR3 bases: TGTGCCGCCAGTGCCACTGGGGGACAGGGCTACGAGCAGTACTTC. Translation: CAASATGGQGYEQYF.

The chain couples TRBV20-1 to TRBJ1-1; D not resolved. The CDR3 sequence is 13 residues long. The germline V gene has CDR1 DFQATT and CDR2 SNEGSKA (reference sequence). The V and J ends lost 4 bases and 5 bases respectively, with 14 bases between them. CDR3: CSATMDSGTEAFF. The CDR3 DNA reads as TGCAGTGCTACTATGGACTCGGGGACTGAAGCTTTCTTT.

J is TRBJ1-2 and V is TRBV24-1; D perhaps matches TRBD1 (6 bases). Trimming removed 1 base at V and 1 base at J, with 6 bases between. Germline CDR1 reads KGHDR; CDR2 reads SFDVKD. This CDR3 has 14 residues. CDR3 residues: CATSDLQGNYGYTF. The CDR3 DNA sequence: TGTGCCACCAGTGATTTACAGGGTAACTATGGCTACACCTTC.

The chain employs TRBV25-1 and TRBJ2-1, with TRBD2 matching over 9 bases. V gave up 7 bases and J gave up 3 bases; unmatched junction bases: 7. In germline, CDR1 is MGHDK, CDR2 SYGVNS. This CDR3 contains 15 residues. The CDR3 DNA reads as TGTGCCAGCATAGGGCCTAGCGGGGTCTACAATGAGCAGTTCTTC. Its protein is CASIGPSGVYNEQFF.

In this sample, this clonotype turned up a few times. This rearrangement joins TRBV6-6 to TRBJ1-2; D gene unclear. This CDR3 has 13 amino acids. V was shortened by 2 bases and J by 4 bases, with 8 bases between the two germline ends. Germline V gives CDR1 MNHNY, CDR2 SVGAGI (reference sequence). The CDR3 region is CASSYPSGYGYTF. CDR3 coding DNA: TGTGCCAGCAGTTACCCGTCAGGCTATGGCTACACCTTC.

This clonotype appeared a single time. The chain employs TRBV7-2 and TRBJ2-3, with TRBD1 matching 9 bases. Trimming removed 5 bases from V and 1 base from J; junction bases left unmatched: 7. Germline V gives CDR1 SGHTA, CDR2 FQGNSA. The CDR3 extends over 16 amino acids. DNA of the CDR3: TGTGCCAGCAGCCCGCGGGGACAGGGTGGCACAGATACGCAGTATTTT. Encoded protein: CASSPRGQGGTDTQYF.

The V gene is TRBV6-2 or TRBV6-3, the J gene TRBJ1-2, with D possibly TRBD1 on 6 matching bases. V gave up 5 bases and J gave up 4 bases, with 17 bases separating them. The germline V gene encodes CDR1 MNHEY and CDR2 SVGEGT. CDR3 length: 15 residues. The CDR3 loop reads CASSVDRRSFYGYTF. The CDR3 nucleotides are TGTGCCAGCAGTGTCGACAGGAGATCTTTCTATGGCTACACCTTC.

This chain uses TRBV28 with TRBJ1-5; weak D call: TRBD1 (6 bases). V was shortened by 1 base and J by 2 bases, with 12 bases between the two germline ends. The germline CDR1 and CDR2 sequences are MDHEN and SYDVKM. The CDR3 is 16 amino acids. CDR3 residues: CASSLSEGGGNQPQHF. The CDR3 nucleotides are TGTGCCAGCAGTTTATCTGAGGGGGGAGGCAATCAGCCCCAGCATTTT.

The chain uses TRBV6-1 and TRBJ2-4, with TRBD1 identical over 9 bases. This CDR3 has 16 amino acids. Looked up from germline, CDR1 is MNHNS and CDR2 is SASEGT. V shed 0 bases and J 6 bases; nucleotides not matched to a gene: 6. CDR3 loop: CASSEALGQGPNIQYF. In nucleotides, the CDR3 is TGTGCCAGCAGTGAAGCGTTGGGACAGGGTCCAAACATTCAGTACTTC.

This clonotype has only a few counts. J is TRBJ2-7 and V is TRBV20-1; maybe TRBD1 (6 bases). The CDR3 has 12 amino acids. Germline-derived CDR1 and CDR2 are DFQATT and SNEGSKA (reference sequence). The V end lost 5 bases, the J end lost 2 bases, and 10 bases lay between the germline ends. CDR3 DNA sequence: TGCAGTGCTGTCAGGGGAGCCTACGAGCAGTACTTC. Translated: CSAVRGAYEQYF.

DNA of the CDR3: TGTGCCAGCAGCCCCCGCGCGGGGATGGGAAATTCACCCCTCCACTTT. As protein: CASSPRAGMGNSPLHF. This rearrangement joins TRBV7-2 to TRBJ1-6; D remains unclear. CDR3 size: 16 residues. CDR1 and CDR2 from the germline V gene are SGHTA and FQGNSA. Trimming removed 5 bases from V and 7 bases from J, with 18 bases in between.

This chain joins TRBV30 and TRBJ2-1, with 10 bases matching TRBD2. V shed 2 bases, J shed 9 bases, and the junction held 7 bases outside the gene matches. The CDR3 runs to 14 residues. Germline CDR1 GTSNPN, CDR2 SVGIG (reference sequence). The CDR3 region has the DNA TGTGCCTGGAGTCCTGGGACTAGCGTTGGTGAGCAGTTCTTC. Amino acids: CAWSPGTSVGEQFF.

This chain joins TRBV3-1 and TRBJ2-3; tentatively, D is TRBD1 or TRBD2 (5 bases each). V shed 4 bases and J shed 2 bases, with 13 bases lying between them. Per germline, CDR1 LGHDT and CDR2 YNNKEL (reference sequence). The CDR3 is 15 residues long. The CDR3 spells CASSRRQGYTDTQYF. DNA of the CDR3: TGTGCCAGCAGCCGGAGGCAGGGCTACACAGATACGCAGTATTTT.

V gene TRBV5-1 combines with J gene TRBJ2-3; D remains unclear. The CDR3 runs 16 residues. V gave up 4 bases and J gave up 0 bases, with 15 bases separating them. CDR1 and CDR2 (germline): SGHRS, YFSETQ. The DNA for the CDR3 is TGCGCCAGCAGCCCCGCAGGTCACAGAAGCACAGATACGCAGTATTTT. As protein: CASSPAGHRSTDTQYF.

This clonotype was counted only a few times. The J gene is TRBJ1-5, the V gene TRBV20-1; D is perhaps TRBD1 (5 bases). Germline V gene sequence: CDR1 DFQATT, CDR2 SNEGSKA (reference sequence). The CDR3 has 15 amino acids. Trimming shortened V by 3 bases and J by 7 bases, and 19 bases separated the two germline ends. The CDR3 DNA sequence: TGCAGTGCTAGGGAGGTGGAGGGGTTAGACCAGCCCCAGCATTTT. Protein product: CSAREVEGLDQPQHF.

This clonotype was found a few times. The gene calls are TRBV28 and TRBJ2-4, with TRBD1 matching over 7 bases. The CDR3 runs 15 residues. Germline V gene data show CDR1 as MDHEN and CDR2 as SYDVKM. Trimming cost V 2 bases and J 13 bases; bases outside gene matches: 14. CDR3 region: CASSLVVGAQGEQYF. In nucleotides, the CDR3 is TGTGCCAGCAGTTTAGTCGTGGGGGCCCAGGGGGAGCAGTACTTC.

With regard to this clonotype: Just one base apart from a much larger clone, this may be a read error. The chain links TRBV10-3 to TRBJ2-5; the match to TRBD1 covers 9 bases. The J call may not be correct, given that the DNA end is closer to TRBJ2-7. CDR1 ENHRY and CDR2 SYGVKD come from the germline V gene. CDR3 length equals 13 residues. The CDR3 reads CAVTRDRVYEQYF. For the CDR3, the DNA is TGTGCCGTCACCAGGGACAGGGTTTACGAGCAGTACTTC.

The genes are TRBV6-2 or TRBV6-3 and TRBJ2-3; D might be TRBD1 or TRBD2, each matching 5 bases. The V gene's germline CDR1 is MNHEY and CDR2 SVGEGT. The germline V and J ends were trimmed by 7 bases and 7 bases, with 15 bases remaining between them. The CDR3 covers 13 residues. DNA for the CDR3: TGTGCCAGCACCACCGCTGGGGGAAATACGCAGTATTTT. Translation gives CASTTAGGNTQYF.

This clonotype was recorded a few times. The chain carries TRBV27 and TRBJ1-2, with 9 positions matching TRBD1. The CDR3 covers 13 residues. The V and J ends lost 6 bases and 6 bases, in that order; junction bases with no gene match: 5. The germline gives CDR1 MNHEY, CDR2 SMNVEV (reference sequence). CDR3 sequence reads: CASRDGTGNGYTF. The CDR3 DNA reads TGTGCCAGCAGAGACGGGACAGGGAATGGCTACACCTTC.